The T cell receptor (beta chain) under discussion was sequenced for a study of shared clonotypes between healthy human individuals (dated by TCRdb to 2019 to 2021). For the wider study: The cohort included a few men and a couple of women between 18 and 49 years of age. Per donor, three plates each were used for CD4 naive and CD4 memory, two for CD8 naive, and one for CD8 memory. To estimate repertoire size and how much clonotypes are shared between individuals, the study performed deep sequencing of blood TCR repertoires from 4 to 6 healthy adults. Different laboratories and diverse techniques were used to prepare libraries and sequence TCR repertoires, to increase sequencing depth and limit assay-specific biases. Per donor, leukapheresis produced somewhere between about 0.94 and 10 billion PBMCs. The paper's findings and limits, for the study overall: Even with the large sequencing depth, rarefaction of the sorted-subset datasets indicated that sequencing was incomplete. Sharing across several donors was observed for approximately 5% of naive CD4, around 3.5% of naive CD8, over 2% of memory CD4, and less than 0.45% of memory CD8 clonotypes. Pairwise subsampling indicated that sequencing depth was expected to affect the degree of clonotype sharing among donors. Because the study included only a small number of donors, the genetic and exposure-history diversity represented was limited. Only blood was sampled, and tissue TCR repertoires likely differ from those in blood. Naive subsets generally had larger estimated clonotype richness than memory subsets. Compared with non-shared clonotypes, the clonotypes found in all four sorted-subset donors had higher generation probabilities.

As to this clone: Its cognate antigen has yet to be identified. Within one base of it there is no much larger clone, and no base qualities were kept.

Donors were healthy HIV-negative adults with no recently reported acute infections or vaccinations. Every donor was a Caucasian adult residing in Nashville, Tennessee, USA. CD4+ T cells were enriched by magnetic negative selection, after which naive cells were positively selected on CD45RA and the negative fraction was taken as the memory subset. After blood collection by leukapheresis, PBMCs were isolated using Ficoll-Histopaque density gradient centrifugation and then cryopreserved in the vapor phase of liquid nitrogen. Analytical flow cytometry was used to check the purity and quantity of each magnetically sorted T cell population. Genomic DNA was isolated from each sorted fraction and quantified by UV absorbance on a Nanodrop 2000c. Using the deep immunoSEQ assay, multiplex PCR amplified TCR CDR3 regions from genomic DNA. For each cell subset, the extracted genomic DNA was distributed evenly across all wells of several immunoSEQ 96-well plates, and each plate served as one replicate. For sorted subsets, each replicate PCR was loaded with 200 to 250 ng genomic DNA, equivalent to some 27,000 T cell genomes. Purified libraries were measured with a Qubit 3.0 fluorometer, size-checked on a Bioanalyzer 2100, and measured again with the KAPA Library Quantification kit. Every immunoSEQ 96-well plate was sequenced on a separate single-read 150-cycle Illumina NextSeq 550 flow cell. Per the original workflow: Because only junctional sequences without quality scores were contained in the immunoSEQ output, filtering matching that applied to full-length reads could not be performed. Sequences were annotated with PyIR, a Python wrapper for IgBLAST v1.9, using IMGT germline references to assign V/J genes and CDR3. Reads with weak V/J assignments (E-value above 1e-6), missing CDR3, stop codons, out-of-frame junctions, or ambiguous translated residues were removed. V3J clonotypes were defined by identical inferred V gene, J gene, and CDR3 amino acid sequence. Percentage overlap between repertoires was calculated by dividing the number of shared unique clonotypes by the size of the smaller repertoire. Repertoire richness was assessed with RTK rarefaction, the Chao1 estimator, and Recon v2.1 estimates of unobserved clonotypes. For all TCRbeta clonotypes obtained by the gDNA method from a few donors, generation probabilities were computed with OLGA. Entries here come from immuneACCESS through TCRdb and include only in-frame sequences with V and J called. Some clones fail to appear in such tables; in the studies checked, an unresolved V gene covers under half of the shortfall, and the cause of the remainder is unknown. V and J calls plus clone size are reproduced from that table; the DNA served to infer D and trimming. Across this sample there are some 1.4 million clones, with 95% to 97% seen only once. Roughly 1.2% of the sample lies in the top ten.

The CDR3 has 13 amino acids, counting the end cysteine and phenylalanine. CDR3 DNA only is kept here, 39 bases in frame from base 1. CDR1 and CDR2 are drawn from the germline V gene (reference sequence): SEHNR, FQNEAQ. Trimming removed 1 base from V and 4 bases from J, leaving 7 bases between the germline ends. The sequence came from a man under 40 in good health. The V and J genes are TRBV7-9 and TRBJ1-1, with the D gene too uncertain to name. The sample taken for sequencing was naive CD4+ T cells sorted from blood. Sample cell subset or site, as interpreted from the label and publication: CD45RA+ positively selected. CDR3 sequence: CASSLESATEAFF. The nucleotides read TGTGCCAGCAGCTTAGAGTCAGCCACTGAAGCTTTCTTT.